What follows describes a single T cell receptor beta chain. Its matching antigen is unknown. This specimen comes from a study of STAT5B mutations in CD4+ large granular lymphocyte leukemia. Study outcomes and limitations: No patients shared main leukemic clonotypes, though about 26% appeared at low frequency elsewhere. Without HLA matching, higher CD4+ than CD8+ T-LGLL clonality could reflect small sample size.

This CDR3 has 15 amino acids. Trimming cost V 10 bases and J 6 bases, with 21 bases left between them. In germline, CDR1 is LNHDA, CDR2 SQIVND (reference sequence). Clones were sequenced by immunoSEQ multiplex PCR, and TCRdb holds only the in-frame ones, with some missing. The sample records tens of thousands of clones, roughly 85% being singletons. The rearrangement links TRBV19 to TRBJ1-4; D not certain. The specimen sequenced was CD4+ T cells from blood buffy coats. The receptor was isolated from a human donor in good health. The CDR3 reads CATSSQGREYEKLFF. The CDR3 nucleotides are TGTGCCACCTCCTCCCAAGGACGCGAGTATGAAAAACTGTTTTTT.